The T cell receptor (beta chain) under discussion was sequenced for a study of blood T cell repertoires in COVID-19. About the research overall: The United States, Italy and Spain provided the acute and convalescent COVID-19 samples. T cells, B-cell-depleted T cells, or PBMCs supplied cDNA or gDNA.

TCRdb's table, derived via immunoSEQ multiplex PCR, lists solely in-frame clones and lacks some. The sample gives about 140,000 clones, roughly 90% of which show up once; around 1.6% is in the top ten. The CDR3 length is 14 residues. Germline V gene lookup returns CDR1 MNHEY and CDR2 SMNVEV (reference sequence). With 4 bases removed from V and 6 bases from J, the gap between germline ends came to 13 bases. The sample consisted of peripheral blood. The source of this sequence is a human donor in a cohort sampled during active COVID-19. The chain joins TRBV27 to TRBJ1-5, with D perhaps TRBD1 (5 bases). The CDR3 nucleotides are TGTGCCAGCAGTTATTTGGGGCAAAGTCAGCCCCAGCATTTT. Translated: CASSYLGQSQPQHF.